What follows are 29 T cell receptor beta chains derived from one specimen sequenced in a study of blood T cell repertoires in COVID-19. Libraries were prepared by immunoSEQ multiplex PCR; TCRdb keeps only in-frame clonotypes and omits some of them. The data show just over 150,000 clones, approximately 80% seen once. Sequences were obtained from peripheral blood. Every receptor here comes from a woman between 35 and 50 years old with COVID-19, enrolled during active disease.

This chain connects TRBV5-1 to TRBJ2-1, with 12 nucleotides matching TRBD2. The CDR3 sequence is 14 residues long. The V segment lost 6 bases and the J segment 8 bases; nucleotides outside the gene matches: 6. The germline V gene encodes CDR1 SGHRS and CDR2 YFSETQ. The CDR3 protein is CASTTSGRFHEQFF. CDR3 nucleotides: TGCGCCAGCACGACTAGCGGGAGATTCCATGAGCAGTTCTTC.

CDR3 in amino acids: CASIRRPNYGEAYNEQFF. The CDR3 region has the DNA TGTGCCAGCATCCGACGGCCAAACTATGGCGAAGCCTACAATGAGCAGTTCTTC. The V call is TRBV27, the J call TRBJ2-1; D is unclear. The CDR3 spans 18 residues. The ends were cut back, 7 bases at V and 2 bases at J, with 24 bases in the middle. CDR1 and CDR2 from the germline V gene are MNHEY and SMNVEV (reference sequence).

The chain recombines TRBV19 with TRBJ1-5; the D gene is possibly TRBD1 (6 bases). Trimming removed 3 bases at V and 5 bases at J, with 11 bases between. The CDR3 has 14 residues. Germline V gives CDR1 LNHDA, CDR2 SQIVND (reference sequence). Here the CDR3 reads CASSIQGTHQPQHF. The DNA of the CDR3 is TGTGCCAGTAGTATCCAGGGGACCCATCAGCCCCAGCATTTT.

This sequence joins TRBV10-1 and TRBJ2-5; D ambiguous. CDR1 WNHNN and CDR2 SYGVQD come from the germline V gene (reference sequence). The CDR3 consists of 13 residues. Trimming left V 2 bases short and J 1 base short, with 5 bases between. The CDR3 protein is CASSEDFQETQYF. The CDR3, as DNA: TGCGCCAGCAGTGAGGACTTCCAAGAGACCCAGTACTTC.

This chain joins TRBV5-5 and TRBJ2-2; 8 positions match TRBD1. The CDR3 is 16 amino acids. V lost 2 bases and J lost 3; bases outside the gene matches: 6. CDR1 SGHKS and CDR2 YYEKEE come from the germline V gene (reference sequence). The CDR3 protein is CASSFTRQGHTGELFF. CDR3 sequence (DNA): TGTGCCAGCAGCTTCACGCGACAGGGGCACACCGGGGAGCTGTTTTTT.

The genes are TRBV27 and TRBJ1-6, with no clear D. Trimming left V 6 bases short and J 5 bases short, with 8 bases between. Germline-derived CDR1 and CDR2 are MNHEY and SMNVEV (reference sequence). The CDR3 consists of 13 residues. This CDR3 is CASRGGHNSPLHF. The CDR3 DNA reads TGTGCCAGCAGGGGAGGTCATAATTCACCCCTCCACTTT.

The genes are TRBV2 and TRBJ1-4; D unclear. Germline V gene lookup returns CDR1 SNHLY and CDR2 FYNNEI. The CDR3 totals 15 residues. Trimming cost V 8 bases and J 0 bases, with 13 bases left between them. In DNA, the CDR3 is TGTGCCAGCTGCTTCGGTTGGTCAACTAATGAAAAACTGTTTTTT. This sequence encodes CASCFGWSTNEKLFF. Together with reference TRBV2 and TRBJ1-4, the CDR3 gives the full variable domain: EPEVTQTPSHQVTQMGQEVILRCVPISNHLYFYWYRQILGQKVEFLVSFYNNEISEKSEIFDDQFSVERPDGSNFTLKIRSTKLEDSAMYFCASCFGWSTNEKLFFGSGTQLSVL.

V and J are TRBV5-1 and TRBJ2-7; perhaps TRBD1 as D (6 bases). The CDR3 is 11 residues long. Germline lookup yields CDR1 SGHRS and CDR2 YFSETQ. V was clipped by 4 bases and J by 6 bases, with 8 bases between them. CDR3 protein: CASSQDSEQYF. The CDR3 coding sequence is TGCGCCAGCAGCCAGGACAGCGAGCAGTACTTC.

The chain is built from TRBV29-1 and TRBJ1-1; D remains unclear. The germline CDR1 and CDR2 sequences are SQVTM and ANQGSEA. The CDR3 length is 15 residues. V lost 4 bases and J 1 base, leaving 16 bases between the germline ends. Here the CDR3 DNA reads TGCAGCGTTGGGGGAGTGAGAAACCGGAACACTGAAGCTTTCTTT. Protein sequence: CSVGGVRNRNTEAFF.

The genes are TRBV7-9 and TRBJ1-1; possibly TRBD1 for D (5 bases). The germline V gene encodes CDR1 SEHNR and CDR2 FQNEAQ (reference sequence). The germline V and J ends were trimmed by 5 bases and 0 bases, with 13 bases remaining between them. CDR3 size: 15 residues. The CDR3 spells CASSPQSGVNTEAFF. CDR3 in DNA: TGTGCCAGCAGCCCCCAATCGGGGGTGAACACTGAAGCTTTCTTT.

This chain connects TRBV7-3 to TRBJ2-2; unclear D gene. V was trimmed by 0 bases and J by 0 bases, leaving 8 bases between them. Per germline, CDR1 SGHTA and CDR2 FQGTGA. The CDR3 has 16 amino acids. The CDR3 is CASSLTGSANTGELFF. The CDR3, as DNA: TGTGCCAGCAGCTTAACCGGTTCGGCGAACACCGGGGAGCTGTTTTTT.

The rearrangement links TRBV9 to TRBJ2-3; TRBD1 is a possible D gene (5 bases). Germline V gives CDR1 SGDLS, CDR2 YYNGEE. The ends were cut back, 4 bases at V and 6 bases at J, with 9 bases in the middle. The CDR3 covers 12 residues. The DNA for the CDR3 is TGTGCCAGCAGCCCCAGGGTTGATACGCAGTATTTT. It encodes CASSPRVDTQYF.

This clone came up once. This chain links TRBV11-3 with TRBJ2-1, with 8 bases identical to TRBD2. Germline loops: CDR1 SGHNT, CDR2 YENEEA. The CDR3 totals 14 residues. The trim removed 2 bases at V and 4 bases at J, leaving 1 base unmatched. This CDR3 is CASSLSGSYNEQFF. In DNA form, the CDR3 reads TGTGCCAGCAGCTTAAGCGGGAGTTACAATGAGCAGTTCTTC.

The chain joins TRBV4-1 to TRBJ1-4, with 9 bases identical to TRBD1. Per germline, CDR1 MGHRA and CDR2 YSYEKL. The CDR3 is 16 amino acids. V gave up 1 base and J gave up 8 bases; unmatched junction bases: 8. CDR3 amino acids: CASSQAPTGGQEKLFF. The CDR3 nucleotides are TGCGCCAGCAGCCAAGCCCCGACAGGGGGTCAAGAAAAACTGTTTTTT.

This clone was recorded many times. The chain combines TRBV12-3 or TRBV12-4 with TRBJ1-5; no clear D. The CDR3 has 13 amino acids. Trimming removed 6 bases at V and 6 bases at J, with 12 bases between. The CDR3 DNA reads TGTGCCAGCAGCCGAGCCCCCTCTCAGCCCCAGCATTTT. This codes for CASSRAPSQPQHF.

The V gene is TRBV5-4, the J gene TRBJ2-1, with D hard to call. The CDR3 has 14 amino acids. The V end was cut by 0 bases, the J end by 9 bases, with 13 bases between. The germline gives CDR1 SGHNT, CDR2 YYREEE (reference sequence). As DNA, the CDR3 is TGTGCCAGCAGCTTGGTCGAGCTCCCGAGTGAGCAGTTCTTC. It specifies CASSLVELPSEQFF.

This chain uses TRBV28 with TRBJ2-5, with D uncertain. The germline V gene has CDR1 MDHEN and CDR2 SYDVKM. Trimming removed 4 bases from V and 5 bases from J, with 11 bases in between. CDR3 size: 13 residues. CDR3 region: CASSSYGIETQYF. For the CDR3, the DNA is TGTGCCAGCAGTTCGTATGGCATCGAGACCCAGTACTTC.

This sequence joins TRBV3-1 (or the pseudogene TRBV3-2) and TRBJ1-3; tentatively, D is TRBD1 (6 bases). The CDR3 is 15 residues long. Between the trimmed V and J ends, which lost 4 bases and 1 base, there was a span of 11 bases. Germline-derived CDR1 and CDR2 are LGHDT and YNNKEL (reference sequence). The CDR3 here is CASSRSDRSGNTIYF. In DNA form, the CDR3 reads TGTGCCAGCAGCCGATCTGACAGGTCTGGAAACACCATATATTTT.

The chain carries TRBV7-9 and TRBJ2-5; D uncertain. V lost 0 bases and J 0 bases, leaving 11 bases between the germline ends. The CDR3 sequence is 16 residues long. Per germline, CDR1 SEHNR and CDR2 FQNEAQ (reference sequence). CDR3 nucleotides: TGTGCCAGCAGCTTAGCCCCAGCGAGGAACCAAGAGACCCAGTACTTC. The encoded protein is CASSLAPARNQETQYF.

The chain links TRBV5-1 to TRBJ1-1, with 11 bases matching TRBD1. Germline V gene sequence: CDR1 SGHRS, CDR2 YFSETQ. V lost 3 bases and J lost 2; bases outside the gene matches: 9. This CDR3 contains 17 residues. The CDR3, as DNA: TGCGCCAGCAGCTACCGGGACAGGGGGAGTAGAAACACTGAAGCTTTCTTT. It codes for CASSYRDRGSRNTEAFF.

V is TRBV15 and J is TRBJ2-1; 13 positions agree with TRBD2. Losses at the gene ends were 5 bases for V and 8 bases for J; bases not matched to a gene: 12. Germline assignment: CDR1 LNHNV and CDR2 YYDKDF (reference sequence). The CDR3 is 17 residues long. This CDR3 reads CATSPSPGLAGAHEQFF. In DNA, the CDR3 is TGTGCCACCAGCCCAAGCCCCGGACTAGCGGGGGCACATGAGCAGTTCTTC.

The V and J genes are TRBV7-3 and TRBJ2-3; possible D gene TRBD1, 6 bases. Germline CDR1 reads SGHTA; CDR2 reads FQGTGA. This CDR3 contains 15 residues. Trimming left V 5 bases short and J 2 bases short, with 14 bases between. The CDR3 region is CASSQSGTHTDTQYF. CDR3 nucleotide sequence: TGTGCCAGCAGCCAAAGTGGGACACACACAGATACGCAGTATTTT.

V gene TRBV24-1 combines with J gene TRBJ2-5; 11 bases fit TRBD2. Germline trimming cut 4 bases from V and 9 bases from J; bases unmatched to any gene: 9. Germline CDR1 and CDR2: KGHDR and SFDVKD. The length of the CDR3 is 15 residues. The CDR3 sequence: CATSDPMLAGGSQYF. The DNA for the CDR3 is TGTGCCACCAGTGACCCGATGCTAGCGGGAGGCTCCCAGTACTTC.

The chain recombines TRBV28 with TRBJ1-6, with D perhaps matching TRBD1 (6 bases). The CDR3 length is 16 residues. V lost 6 bases and J 0 bases, leaving 12 bases between the germline ends. Germline CDR1 MDHEN, CDR2 SYDVKM. The CDR3 spells CASRKTGSSYNSPLHF. DNA for the CDR3: TGTGCCAGCAGAAAAACAGGGAGCTCCTATAATTCACCCCTCCACTTT.

The chain carries TRBV7-6 and TRBJ2-5; D is perhaps TRBD2 (6 bases). The germline gives CDR1 SGHVS, CDR2 FNYEAQ. V was clipped by 4 bases and J by 1 base, with 13 bases between them. The CDR3 runs 15 residues. The CDR3 DNA follows: TGTGCCAGCAGCTCAAGTCGGGGGTTCCAAGAGACCCAGTACTTC. Translated: CASSSSRGFQETQYF. The full variable domain, with the rest looked up from reference TRBV7-6 and TRBJ2-5, is GAGVSQSPRYKVTKRGQDVALRCDPISGHVSLYWYRQALGQGPEFLTYFNYEAQQDKSGLPNDRFSAERPEGSISTLTIQRTEQRDSAMYRCASSSSRGFQETQYFGPGTRLLVL.

This rearrangement joins TRBV5-8 to TRBJ2-1; 7 nucleotides agree with TRBD1. Germline V gives CDR1 SGHTS, CDR2 YDEGEE. J lost 11 bases, V lost 4 bases, and 3 bases had no gene match. The length of the CDR3 is 11 residues. As DNA, the CDR3 is TGTGCCAGCAGCCCGGGACAGAAGCAGTTCTTC. This gives the protein CASSPGQKQFF. The complete variable domain, with remaining parts taken from reference TRBV5-8 and TRBJ2-1, reads EAGVTQSPTHLIKTRGQQATLRCSPISGHTSVYWYQQALGLGLQFLLWYDEGEERNRGNFPPRFSGRQFPNYSSELNVNALELEDSALYLCASSPGQKQFFGPGTRLTVL.

The chain combines TRBV4-1 with TRBJ1-1; 7 bases map to TRBD1. This CDR3 contains 16 residues. Germline V gives CDR1 MGHRA, CDR2 YSYEKL. Trimming at V came to 5 bases and at J to 3 bases, leaving 12 bases not matched to a gene. CDR3 amino acids: CASSILRGLRDTEAFF. CDR3 coding DNA: TGCGCCAGCAGCATACTAAGGGGGCTGAGGGACACTGAAGCTTTCTTT.

The J gene is TRBJ1-1, the V gene TRBV5-4; D ambiguous. The V end was cut by 2 bases, the J end by 6 bases, with 14 bases between. CDR3 length: 14 amino acids. Germline CDR1 reads SGHNT; CDR2 reads YYREEE (reference sequence). The CDR3 here is CASSFSTRVAEAFF. CDR3 in DNA: TGTGCCAGCAGCTTTTCAACGCGGGTGGCTGAAGCTTTCTTT.

The V call is TRBV18, the J call TRBJ2-5; TRBD1 matches 7 bases. With 1 base clipped from V and 5 bases from J, the junction kept 1 base outside the gene matches. Per the germline V gene, CDR1 is KGHSH and CDR2 is LQKENI. This CDR3 has 13 amino acids. The CDR3 spells CASSPQGAETQYF. CDR3 DNA: TGTGCCAGCTCACCACAGGGGGCCGAGACCCAGTACTTC.